The rows below give T cell receptor beta chains drawn from one sample of a study of T cell responses to AZD1222 COVID-19 vaccine. The method was immunoSEQ multiplex PCR; TCRdb's version includes in-frame clones alone and lacks a portion of them. The repertoire holds 150,000 or so clones, with 92% as singletons. The specimen comprised peripheral blood, sampled on day 0 of AZD1222 vaccination. The source is an adult in good health. Each CDR3 is given with its conserved first and last residue. D genes are given only for firm matches. Size values are once, few and many counts, or a class for expanded clones, and some rows have none.

abundance: NA
d_gene: NA
v_gene: TRBV19
j_gene: TRBJ1-2
CDR3aa: CASNPGDWRGIGTDNYGYTF
CDR3nt: TGTGCCAGTAACCCGGGGGATTGGAGGGGAATAGGAACAGATAACTATGGCTACACCTTC

abundance: few
d_gene: NA
v_gene: TRBV28
j_gene: TRBJ1-2
CDR3aa: CAIGSGAKNTF
CDR3nt: TGTGCCATCGGTAGCGGCGCCAAGAACACCTTC

abundance: NA
d_gene: TRBD2
v_gene: TRBV19
j_gene: TRBJ2-3
CDR3aa: CASSTLAGGTDTQYF
CDR3nt: TGTGCCAGTAGTACCCTAGCGGGAGGGACAGATACGCAGTATTTT

abundance: NA
d_gene: NA
v_gene: TRBV3-1/TRBV3-2
j_gene: TRBJ1-1
CDR3aa: CASSQDVGATEAFF
CDR3nt: TGTGCCAGCAGCCAAGACGTGGGGGCCACTGAAGCTTTCTTT

abundance: NA
d_gene: NA
v_gene: TRBV7-2
j_gene: TRBJ2-1
CDR3aa: CASSFGHRVRDNEQFF
CDR3nt: TGTGCCAGCAGCTTTGGTCACCGGGTCCGAGACAATGAGCAGTTCTTC

abundance: NA
d_gene: TRBD1
v_gene: TRBV30
j_gene: TRBJ2-6
CDR3aa: CALRGRGLSGANVLTF
CDR3nt: TGTGCCCTTCGAGGCAGGGGGCTGTCTGGGGCCAACGTCCTGACTTTC

abundance: NA
d_gene: NA
v_gene: TRBV19
j_gene: TRBJ2-5
CDR3aa: CASSITVGSGPWQETQYF
CDR3nt: TGTGCCAGTAGTATTACGGTCGGGTCCGGACCGTGGCAAGAGACCCAGTACTTC

abundance: once
d_gene: TRBD1
v_gene: TRBV28
j_gene: TRBJ1-2
CDR3aa: CASSLDRDNYGYTF
CDR3nt: TGTGCCAGCAGTTTAGACAGGGATAACTATGGCTACACCTTC

abundance: NA
d_gene: NA
v_gene: TRBV28
j_gene: TRBJ1-1
CDR3aa: CASSLGVMNTEAFF
CDR3nt: TGTGCCAGCAGTTTGGGGGTAATGAACACTGAAGCTTTCTTT

abundance: NA
d_gene: NA
v_gene: TRBV5-4
j_gene: TRBJ2-2
CDR3aa: CASSYGGAPGGELFF
CDR3nt: TGTGCCAGCAGCTATGGCGGGGCCCCTGGGGGGGAGCTGTTTTTT

abundance: NA
d_gene: NA
v_gene: TRBV3-1/TRBV3-2
j_gene: TRBJ2-1
CDR3aa: CASSQAPWRRSSYNEQFF
CDR3nt: TGTGCCAGCAGCCAAGCCCCCTGGCGTCGGAGCTCCTACAATGAGCAGTTCTTC

abundance: NA
d_gene: NA
v_gene: TRBV5-6
j_gene: TRBJ1-2
CDR3aa: CASSLSPVPVYGYTF
CDR3nt: TGTGCCAGCAGCTTGAGTCCAGTGCCCGTCTATGGCTACACCTTC

abundance: NA
d_gene: NA
v_gene: TRBV11-2
j_gene: TRBJ2-1
CDR3aa: CASRSVKGSYNEQFF
CDR3nt: TGTGCCAGCAGATCTGTCAAGGGCTCCTACAATGAGCAGTTCTTC

abundance: NA
d_gene: NA
v_gene: TRBV19
j_gene: TRBJ2-1
CDR3aa: CASSIRTAPNEQFF
CDR3nt: TGTGCCAGTAGTATTAGGACGGCCCCCAATGAGCAGTTCTTC

abundance: NA
d_gene: NA
v_gene: TRBV5-1
j_gene: TRBJ1-4
CDR3aa: CASSLDGRRDEKLFF
CDR3nt: TGCGCCAGCAGCTTGGATGGCAGGCGGGATGAAAAACTGTTTTTT

abundance: NA
d_gene: TRBD2
v_gene: TRBV5-4
j_gene: TRBJ2-1
CDR3aa: CASKTGTSGDNEQFF
CDR3nt: TGTGCCAGCAAAACCGGGACTAGCGGCGACAATGAGCAGTTCTTC

abundance: NA
d_gene: NA
v_gene: TRBV6-5
j_gene: TRBJ1-2
CDR3aa: CASKLTGDYGYTF
CDR3nt: TGTGCCAGCAAACTAACGGGGGACTATGGCTACACCTTC

abundance: few
d_gene: TRBD1
v_gene: TRBV18
j_gene: TRBJ2-5
CDR3aa: CASSPGWQGAAETQYF
CDR3nt: TGTGCCAGCTCACCGGGGTGGCAGGGGGCGGCGGAGACCCAGTACTTC

abundance: NA
d_gene: NA
v_gene: TRBV7-3
j_gene: TRBJ1-1
CDR3aa: CASSVTGMGMNTEAFF
CDR3nt: TGTGCCAGCAGCGTTACAGGGATGGGGATGAACACTGAAGCTTTCTTT

abundance: NA
d_gene: NA
v_gene: TRBV7-2
j_gene: TRBJ1-6
CDR3aa: CASSVTGSNNSPLHF
CDR3nt: TGTGCCAGCAGCGTAACAGGGTCCAATAATTCACCCCTCCACTTT

abundance: NA
d_gene: NA
v_gene: TRBV24-1
j_gene: TRBJ1-2
CDR3aa: CATSPTGDYGYTF
CDR3nt: TGTGCCACCAGCCCTACGGGGGACTATGGCTACACCTTC

abundance: NA
d_gene: NA
v_gene: TRBV5-6
j_gene: TRBJ1-2
CDR3aa: CASSFPGYGYTF
CDR3nt: TGTGCCAGCAGCTTCCCAGGGTACGGCTACACCTTC

abundance: NA
d_gene: NA
v_gene: TRBV5-8
j_gene: TRBJ2-7
CDR3aa: CASSSGFEQYF
CDR3nt: TGTGCCAGCAGCTCAGGGTTCGAGCAGTACTTC

abundance: NA
d_gene: NA
v_gene: TRBV7-2
j_gene: TRBJ1-5
CDR3aa: CASSGGTAQPQHF
CDR3nt: TGTGCCAGCAGCGGTGGGACGGCTCAGCCCCAGCATTTT

abundance: NA
d_gene: NA
v_gene: TRBV7-9
j_gene: TRBJ2-7
CDR3aa: CASSLVGATYEQYF
CDR3nt: TGTGCCAGCAGCTTAGTGGGCGCGACCTACGAGCAGTACTTC

abundance: NA
d_gene: TRBD1
v_gene: TRBV10-3
j_gene: TRBJ1-1
CDR3aa: CAISQGAGGMNTEAFF
CDR3nt: TGTGCCATCAGCCAGGGGGCAGGGGGGATGAACACTGAAGCTTTCTTT

abundance: NA
d_gene: TRBD1
v_gene: TRBV10-3
j_gene: TRBJ2-7
CDR3aa: CAISLGTGGPYEQYF
CDR3nt: TGTGCCATCAGCCTCGGGACAGGGGGTCCCTACGAGCAGTACTTC

abundance: once
d_gene: NA
v_gene: TRBV7-2
j_gene: TRBJ1-1
CDR3aa: CASSLVEFAEAFF
CDR3nt: TGTGCCAGCAGCTTAGTTGAGTTCGCTGAAGCTTTCTTT

abundance: NA
d_gene: NA
v_gene: TRBV3-1/TRBV3-2
j_gene: TRBJ2-3
CDR3aa: CASSQEADTQYF
CDR3nt: TGTGCCAGCAGCCAGGAGGCAGATACGCAGTATTTT

abundance: NA
d_gene: TRBD2
v_gene: TRBV7-2
j_gene: TRBJ2-1
CDR3aa: CASSLGAGVPGSLEQFF
CDR3nt: TGTGCCAGCAGCTTAGGGGCGGGAGTCCCCGGTAGTTTGGAGCAGTTCTTC

abundance: NA
d_gene: NA
v_gene: TRBV19
j_gene: TRBJ1-1
CDR3aa: CASSLQGLDTEAFF
CDR3nt: TGTGCCAGTAGCCTCCAGGGGCTGGACACTGAAGCTTTCTTT

abundance: NA
d_gene: NA
v_gene: TRBV5-8
j_gene: TRBJ2-5
CDR3aa: CASRKTGTQYF
CDR3nt: TGTGCCAGCAGGAAGACGGGGACCCAGTACTTC

abundance: NA
d_gene: NA
v_gene: TRBV5-6
j_gene: TRBJ2-7
CDR3aa: CASSLVGTNYEQYF
CDR3nt: TGTGCCAGCAGCTTGGTTGGCACCAACTACGAGCAGTACTTC

abundance: NA
d_gene: TRBD1
v_gene: TRBV5-1
j_gene: TRBJ1-3
CDR3aa: CASSLGQGSSLLGNTIYF
CDR3nt: TGCGCCAGCAGCTTAGGACAGGGATCCTCTCTGCTGGGAAACACCATATATTTT

abundance: NA
d_gene: NA
v_gene: TRBV7-7
j_gene: TRBJ2-3
CDR3aa: CASSLGANVLVDTQYF
CDR3nt: TGTGCCAGCAGCTTAGGGGCTAACGTTCTTGTAGATACGCAGTATTTT

abundance: NA
d_gene: NA
v_gene: TRBV3-1/TRBV3-2
j_gene: TRBJ2-7
CDR3aa: CASSQMGVRTREGVYEQYF
CDR3nt: TGTGCCAGCAGCCAAATGGGGGTGAGAACGAGGGAAGGGGTCTACGAGCAGTACTTC

abundance: many
d_gene: NA
v_gene: TRBV27
j_gene: TRBJ2-3
CDR3aa: CASSLFQGPDTQYF
CDR3nt: TGTGCCAGCAGTTTATTTCAGGGGCCAGATACGCAGTATTTT

abundance: NA
d_gene: NA
v_gene: TRBV28
j_gene: TRBJ1-2
CDR3aa: CASSLQGPGGYTF
CDR3nt: TGTGCCAGCAGTTTACAGGGGCCGGGTGGCTACACCTTC

abundance: NA
d_gene: NA
v_gene: TRBV12-3/TRBV12-4
j_gene: TRBJ1-2
CDR3aa: CASSGDYYGYTF
CDR3nt: TGTGCCAGCAGTGGGGATTACTATGGCTACACCTTC

abundance: NA
d_gene: NA
v_gene: TRBV5-6
j_gene: TRBJ1-1
CDR3aa: CASSLRRTEAFF
CDR3nt: TGTGCCAGCAGCTTAAGAAGAACTGAAGCTTTCTTT

abundance: NA
d_gene: NA
v_gene: TRBV3-1/TRBV3-2
j_gene: TRBJ1-3
CDR3aa: CASSQETGGNTIYF
CDR3nt: TGTGCCAGCAGCCAAGAAACGGGGGGGAACACCATATATTTT

abundance: NA
d_gene: NA
v_gene: TRBV2
j_gene: TRBJ1-6
CDR3aa: CASSVLDINSPLHF
CDR3nt: TGTGCCAGCAGTGTCTTAGACATAAATTCACCCCTCCACTTT

abundance: NA
d_gene: TRBD1
v_gene: TRBV9
j_gene: TRBJ1-1
CDR3aa: CASSVGTGTNTEAFF
CDR3nt: TGTGCCAGCAGCGTAGGGACAGGGACAAACACTGAAGCTTTCTTT

abundance: NA
d_gene: NA
v_gene: TRBV20-1
j_gene: TRBJ2-7
CDR3aa: CSASDPDGQYF
CDR3nt: TGCAGTGCTAGTGACCCCGATGGGCAGTACTTC

abundance: NA
d_gene: TRBD1
v_gene: TRBV6-1
j_gene: TRBJ1-2
CDR3aa: CASSWNTGDGYTF
CDR3nt: TGTGCCAGCAGTTGGAATACAGGGGATGGCTACACCTTC

abundance: NA
d_gene: NA
v_gene: TRBV2
j_gene: TRBJ1-1
CDR3aa: CASSEGGLNTEAFF
CDR3nt: TGTGCCAGCAGTGAAGGGGGCTTGAACACTGAAGCTTTCTTT

abundance: NA
d_gene: TRBD1
v_gene: TRBV3-1/TRBV3-2
j_gene: TRBJ1-2
CDR3aa: CASSHKGWTGKHGYTF
CDR3nt: TGTGCCAGCAGCCACAAAGGATGGACAGGCAAACATGGCTACACCTTC

abundance: NA
d_gene: NA
v_gene: TRBV5-1
j_gene: TRBJ2-2
CDR3aa: CASTPAGNTDTGELFF
CDR3nt: TGCGCCAGCACCCCGGCGGGTAATACGGACACCGGGGAGCTGTTTTTT

abundance: NA
d_gene: TRBD1
v_gene: TRBV28
j_gene: TRBJ1-6
CDR3aa: CASSPGTGNSPLHF
CDR3nt: TGTGCCAGCAGTCCTGGGACAGGGAATTCACCCCTCCACTTT

abundance: NA
d_gene: NA
v_gene: TRBV5-4
j_gene: TRBJ2-1
CDR3aa: CASLGGNEQFF
CDR3nt: TGTGCCAGCCTCGGGGGCAATGAGCAGTTCTTC

abundance: NA
d_gene: NA
v_gene: TRBV6-5
j_gene: TRBJ1-1
CDR3aa: CASSSYRGTEAFF
CDR3nt: TGTGCCAGCAGTTCCTATCGAGGGACTGAAGCTTTCTTT

abundance: NA
d_gene: TRBD2
v_gene: TRBV7-3
j_gene: TRBJ2-2
CDR3aa: CASSSGGGNTGELFF
CDR3nt: TGTGCCAGCAGCAGCGGGGGCGGGAACACCGGGGAGCTGTTTTTT

abundance: once
d_gene: NA
v_gene: TRBV5-1
j_gene: TRBJ2-7
CDR3aa: CASSYERAYEQYF
CDR3nt: TGCGCCAGCAGCTACGAGCGGGCCTACGAGCAGTACTTC

abundance: NA
d_gene: TRBD1
v_gene: TRBV27
j_gene: TRBJ2-7
CDR3aa: CASSPQGALDEQYF
CDR3nt: TGTGCCAGCAGTCCACAGGGGGCCCTAGACGAGCAGTACTTC

abundance: NA
d_gene: NA
v_gene: TRBV9
j_gene: TRBJ2-2
CDR3aa: CASKLGDSGGGELFF
CDR3nt: TGTGCCAGCAAGTTAGGGGACTCAGGGGGCGGGGAGCTGTTTTTT